This T cell receptor (beta chain) was sequenced during a study of blood T cell repertoires in COVID-19. Across the whole study: T cells, B-cell-depleted T cells, or PBMCs supplied cDNA or gDNA.

Researchers sorted participants into cohorts using their self-reported clinical history. Original methodology: Reference gene primer amplification gave nucleated cell count estimates. Clones were sequenced by immunoSEQ multiplex PCR, and TCRdb holds only the in-frame ones, with some missing. D and trimming come from the DNA, and the V and J calls and clone size come from that table. Of 100,000 to 150,000 clones listed, 84% are singletons. This CDR3 spans 14 amino acids. The V end lost 1 base, the J end lost 1 base, and 9 bases lay between the germline ends. Germline values: CDR1 SGHRS, CDR2 YFSETQ. This clone came up once.

This chain joins TRBV5-1 and TRBJ2-7; D is uncertain. The clonotype comes from a man between 40 and 49 years old with acute COVID-19. Sequenced sample: PBMCs or T cells enriched from blood (not recorded which). CDR3 residues: CASSLLRLSYEQYF. In nucleotides, the CDR3 is TGCGCCAGCAGCTTGCTCCGTCTTTCCTACGAGCAGTACTTC.